Below are 13 T cell receptor beta chains sequenced from a single sample in a study of blood T cell repertoires in COVID-19. TCRdb's copy holds only in-frame clones and misses some; the assay was immunoSEQ multiplex PCR. The sample carries over 100,000 clones, 87% recorded once. The specimen sequenced was peripheral blood. These receptors came from a woman aged 45-60 years with COVID-19, enrolled during active disease.

The genes are TRBV18 and TRBJ1-2; 12 bases match TRBD1. The CDR3 is 14 residues long. Trimming took 2 bases from V and 6 from J; bases not matched to a gene: 1. CDR1 KGHSH and CDR2 LQKENI come from the germline V gene. CDR3 bases: TGTGCCAGCTCACCAGGGACAGGGGGCCATGGCTACACCTTC. Translated, it gives CASSPGTGGHGYTF.

The J gene is TRBJ1-1, the V gene TRBV2; D is unclear. This CDR3 has 14 amino acids. Trimming shortened V by 4 bases and J by 5 bases, and 14 bases separated the two germline ends. CDR1 and CDR2 from the germline V gene are SNHLY and FYNNEI. The CDR3 reads CASSAEGAGTEAFF. The DNA of the CDR3 is TGTGCCAGCAGTGCTGAGGGCGCTGGTACTGAAGCTTTCTTT.

The table lists this clone with a few counts. The chain links TRBV7-9 to TRBJ2-5; D gene uncertain. This CDR3 is built from 14 residues. V lost 1 base, J lost 2 bases, and 8 bases lay in between. CDR1 is SEHNR, CDR2 FQNEAQ, per germline (reference sequence). DNA of the CDR3: TGTGCCAGCAGCTTAGTCCCCCATCAAGAGACCCAGTACTTC. Protein: CASSLVPHQETQYF.

The chain employs TRBV3-1 (or the pseudogene TRBV3-2) and TRBJ1-4; no reliable D call. V gave up 1 base and J gave up 4 bases, with 10 bases separating them. Germline lookup yields CDR1 LGHDT and CDR2 YNNKEL (reference sequence). CDR3 length equals 15 residues. The CDR3 is CASSQVIQNNEKLFF. The CDR3 DNA sequence: TGTGCCAGCAGCCAAGTGATACAGAATAATGAAAAACTGTTTTTT.

V and J are TRBV5-1 and TRBJ2-5; 10 bases fit TRBD2. The CDR3 is made up of 14 amino acids. Germline CDR1 SGHRS, CDR2 YFSETQ. With V trimmed by 4 bases and J by 5 bases, 5 bases remained unmatched. CDR3 amino acids: CASSPSGGAETQYF. CDR3 in DNA: TGCGCCAGCAGCCCGAGCGGGGGGGCCGAGACCCAGTACTTC.

This chain uses TRBV29-1 with TRBJ1-2; 10 bases match TRBD1. V was clipped by 4 bases and J by 1 base; unmatched bases: 3. Germline V gives CDR1 SQVTM, CDR2 ANQGSEA. The CDR3 totals 14 residues. The CDR3 DNA reads TGCAGCGTTGTTGGGGACAGGGGTAACTATGGCTACACCTTC. Translated, it gives CSVVGDRGNYGYTF. Supplemented by reference TRBV29-1 and TRBJ1-2, the full variable domain reads SAVISQKPSRDICQRGTSLTIQCQVDSQVTMMFWYRQQPGQSLTLIATANQGSEATYESGFVIDKFPISRPNLTFSTLTVSNMSPEDSSIYLCSVVGDRGNYGYTFGSGTRLTVV.

The chain employs TRBV13 and TRBJ1-6; TRBD1 is a possible D gene (5 bases). The V gene's germline CDR1 is PRHDT and CDR2 FYEKMQ (reference sequence). CDR3 length equals 15 residues. V lost 5 bases to trimming and J lost 3 bases, with 11 bases between them. The DNA of the CDR3 is TGTGCCAGCAGCCAAAGACAGAACTATAATTCACCCCTCCACTTT. Translating it yields CASSQRQNYNSPLHF.

This clone was picked up one time. This sequence joins TRBV6-5 and TRBJ1-2; D possibly corresponds to TRBD1 (5 bases). The CDR3 runs to 11 residues. V lost 2 bases and J lost 8, with 6 bases in between. The germline V gene encodes CDR1 MNHEY and CDR2 SVGAGI. CDR3 coding DNA: TGTGCCAGCAGTTACGGGGCCGGCTACACCTTC. Translated: CASSYGAGYTF.

In DNA, the CDR3 is TGTGCCAGCAGTTACGAGAAGAACACTGAAGCTTTCTTT. Amino acid sequence: CASSYEKNTEAFF. The chain is built from TRBV6-6 and TRBJ1-1; D gene unclear. The CDR3 length is 13 residues. Germline CDR1 reads MNHNY; CDR2 reads SVGAGI (reference sequence). Between the trimmed V and J ends, which lost 2 bases and 1 base, there was a span of 5 bases.

J is TRBJ2-7 and V is TRBV7-2; 12 bases match TRBD1. The germline CDR1 and CDR2 sequences are SGHTA and FQGNSA. J gave up 9 bases and V 4 bases, and 7 bases lay outside the gene matches. The CDR3 runs to 14 residues. CDR3 region: CASSSMVGQGAQYF. CDR3 nucleotide sequence: TGTGCCAGCAGCTCCATGGTGGGACAGGGGGCGCAGTACTTC.

This chain links TRBV19 with TRBJ2-2, with 7 bases fitting TRBD1. Germline V lookup: CDR1 LNHDA, CDR2 SQIVND (reference sequence). The CDR3 has 15 residues. Unmatched junction bases numbered 8, after V lost 5 bases and J lost 5 bases. This CDR3 is CASSPRQGRTGELFF. In DNA form, the CDR3 reads TGTGCCAGTAGTCCCCGACAGGGCCGAACCGGGGAGCTGTTTTTT. Based on the CDR3 plus reference TRBV19 and TRBJ2-2, the full variable domain is DGGITQSPKYLFRKEGQNVTLSCEQNLNHDAMYWYRQDPGQGLRLIYYSQIVNDFQKGDIAEGYSVSREKKESFPLTVTSAQKNPTAFYLCASSPRQGRTGELFFGEGSRLTVL.

V and J are TRBV9 and TRBJ2-5, with a possible D match to TRBD2 (6 bases). V dropped 0 bases and J dropped 4 bases, with 7 bases sitting between them. Germline assignment: CDR1 SGDLS and CDR2 YYNGEE. The CDR3 runs to 13 residues. Here the CDR3 reads CASSVELAETQYF. CDR3 in DNA: TGTGCCAGCAGCGTAGAACTAGCAGAGACCCAGTACTTC.

The genes are TRBV2 and TRBJ2-5; 7 nucleotides match TRBD2. The CDR3 runs 15 residues. J gave up 2 bases and V 4 bases, and 7 bases lay outside the gene matches. The germline V gene has CDR1 SNHLY and CDR2 FYNNEI. The DNA of the CDR3 is TGTGCCAGCAGTGTGCTGGGGGGGGTTCAAGAGACCCAGTACTTC. It translates to CASSVLGGVQETQYF.